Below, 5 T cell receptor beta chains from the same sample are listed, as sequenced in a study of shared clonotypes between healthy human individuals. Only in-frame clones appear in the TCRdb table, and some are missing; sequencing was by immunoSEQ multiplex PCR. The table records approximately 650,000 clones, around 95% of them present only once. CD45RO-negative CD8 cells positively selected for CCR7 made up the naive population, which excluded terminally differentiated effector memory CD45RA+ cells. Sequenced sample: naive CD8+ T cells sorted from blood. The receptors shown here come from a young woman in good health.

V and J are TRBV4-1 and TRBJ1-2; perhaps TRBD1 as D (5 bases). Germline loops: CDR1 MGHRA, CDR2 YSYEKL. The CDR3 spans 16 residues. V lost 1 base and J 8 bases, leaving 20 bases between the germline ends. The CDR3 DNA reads TGCGCCAGCAGCCAAGCCGGTGGTTGGGGCCGGGAGGGCTACACCTTC. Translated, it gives CASSQAGGWGREGYTF.

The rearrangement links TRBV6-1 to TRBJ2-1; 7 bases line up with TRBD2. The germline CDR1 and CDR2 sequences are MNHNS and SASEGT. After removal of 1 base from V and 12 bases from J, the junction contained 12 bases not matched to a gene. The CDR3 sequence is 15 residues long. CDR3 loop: CASSEDGGSFVGQFF. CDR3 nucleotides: TGTGCCAGCAGTGAAGATGGCGGGAGTTTCGTGGGGCAGTTCTTC.

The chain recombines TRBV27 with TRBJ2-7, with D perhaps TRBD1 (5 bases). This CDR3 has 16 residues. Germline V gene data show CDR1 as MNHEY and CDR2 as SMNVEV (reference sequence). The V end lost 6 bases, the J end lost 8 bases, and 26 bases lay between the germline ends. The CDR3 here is CASRSTLRAPTRKQYF. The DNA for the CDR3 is TGTGCCAGCAGGTCTACTCTCAGGGCCCCTACACGTAAGCAGTACTTC.

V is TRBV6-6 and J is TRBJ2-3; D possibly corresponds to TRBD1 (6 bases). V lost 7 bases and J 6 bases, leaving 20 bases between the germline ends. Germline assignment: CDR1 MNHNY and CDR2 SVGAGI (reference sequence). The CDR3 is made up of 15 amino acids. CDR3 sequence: CASNPQGRGTDTQYF. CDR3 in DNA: TGTGCCAGCAACCCCCAGGGCAGGGGAACCGATACGCAGTATTTT.

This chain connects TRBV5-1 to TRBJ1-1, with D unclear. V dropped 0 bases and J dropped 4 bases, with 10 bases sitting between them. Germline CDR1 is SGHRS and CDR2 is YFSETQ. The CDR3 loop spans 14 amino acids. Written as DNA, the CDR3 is TGCGCCAGCAGCTTGGGTGTCGCTAGCACTGAAGCTTTCTTT. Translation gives CASSLGVASTEAFF. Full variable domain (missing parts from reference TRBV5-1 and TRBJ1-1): KAGVTQTPRYLIKTRGQQVTLSCSPISGHRSVSWYQQTPGQGLQFLFEYFSETQRNKGNFPGRFSGRQFSNSRSEMNVSTLELGDSALYLCASSLGVASTEAFFGQGTRLTVV.